This T cell receptor (beta chain) originates from a study of beta chain features in type 1 diabetes. At the level of the study: The patient and healthy donor groups were comparable for age, gender and cell yields. Notes on the study in general: Healthy donors had naive, central memory and Treg TCRB repertoires that appeared less similar than those seen among patients. Moderate but significant shortening of TCRB CDR3s was recorded in all four CD4+ subsets from Type 1 diabetes patients. Researchers caution that PCR might favor shorter templates, equally among patients and controls.

Expressed TCRB transcripts were sequenced after all isolated RNA was converted to cDNA. Sequencing used immunoSEQ multiplex PCR; TCRdb keeps in-frame clones, though not all of them. The sample records around 650,000 clones, around 12% being singletons. By way of CD45RO/CCR7/CD25/CD127/CD95/CD27, the CD4+ regulatory, stem cell-like memory, central memory and naive cells were sorted. The germline V gene encodes CDR1 SGHDT and CDR2 YYEEEE. The CDR3 contains 17 residues. The V segment lost 4 bases and the J segment 2 bases; nucleotides outside the gene matches: 10. This clone was counted between two and nine times. The antigen remains unidentified.

This sequence originates from a man younger than 45 with type 1 diabetes. The sequenced sample consisted of naive CD4+ T cells from blood. This chain connects TRBV5-6 to TRBJ2-1, with 9 bases that match TRBD1. CDR3 amino acids: CASSRRTGVQAYNEQFF. The CDR3 DNA sequence: TGTGCCAGCAGCCGCCGGACAGGGGTACAGGCCTACAATGAGCAGTTCTTC.